This T cell receptor (beta chain) is from a study of blood T cell repertoires in COVID-19. Method: immunoSEQ multiplex PCR; TCRdb's copy keeps in-frame clones and lacks some. The sample lists hundreds of thousands of clones, 88% occurring once. CDR1 and CDR2 (germline): SGHTA, FQGNSA. V was pared by 1 base and J by 2 bases, with 0 bases of the junction left unmatched. The CDR3 is 16 amino acids. With respect to this clone: The same CDR3 can be traced to other DNA sequences in this sample.

The chain employs TRBV7-2 and TRBJ2-5; 14 bases match TRBD2. The receptor was derived from a man older than 75 with acute or convalescent COVID-19. The specimen sequenced was peripheral blood. CDR3: CASSLGLAGGQETQYF. The CDR3 DNA follows: TGTGCCAGCAGCTTAGGACTAGCGGGGGGGCAAGAGACCCAGTACTTC.